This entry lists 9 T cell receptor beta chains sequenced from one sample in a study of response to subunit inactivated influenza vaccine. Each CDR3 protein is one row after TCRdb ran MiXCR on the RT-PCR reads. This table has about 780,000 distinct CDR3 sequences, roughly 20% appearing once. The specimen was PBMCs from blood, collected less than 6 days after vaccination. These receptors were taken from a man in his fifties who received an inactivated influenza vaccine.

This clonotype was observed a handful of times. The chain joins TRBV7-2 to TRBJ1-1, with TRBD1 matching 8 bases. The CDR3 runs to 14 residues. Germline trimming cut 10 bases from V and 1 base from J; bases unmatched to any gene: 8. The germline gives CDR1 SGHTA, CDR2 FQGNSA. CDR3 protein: CATLGDRTNTEAFF. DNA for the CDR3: TGTGCCACCTTAGGGGACAGGACGAACACTGAAGCTTTCTTT.

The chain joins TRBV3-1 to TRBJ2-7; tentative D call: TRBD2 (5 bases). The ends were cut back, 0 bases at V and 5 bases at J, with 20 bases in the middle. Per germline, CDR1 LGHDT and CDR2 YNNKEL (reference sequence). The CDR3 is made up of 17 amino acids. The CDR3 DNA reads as TGTGCCAGCAGCCAAGATCGGTCCGTACGGGGTCACGACGAGCAGTACTTC. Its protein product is CASSQDRSVRGHDEQYF.

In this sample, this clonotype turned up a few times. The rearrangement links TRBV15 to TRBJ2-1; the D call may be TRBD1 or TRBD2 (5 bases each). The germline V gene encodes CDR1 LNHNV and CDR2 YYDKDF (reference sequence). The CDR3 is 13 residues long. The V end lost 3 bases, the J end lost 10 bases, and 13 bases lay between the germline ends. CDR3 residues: CATSRPLGVEQFF. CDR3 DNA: TGTGCCACCAGCAGGCCCTTGGGGGTCGAGCAGTTCTTC. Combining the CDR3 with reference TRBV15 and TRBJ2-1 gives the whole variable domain DAMVIQNPRYQVTQFGKPVTLSCSQTLNHNVMYWYQQKSSQAPKLLFHYYDKDFNNEADTPDNFQSRRPNTSFCFLDIRSPGLGDTAMYLCATSRPLGVEQFFGPGTRLTVL.

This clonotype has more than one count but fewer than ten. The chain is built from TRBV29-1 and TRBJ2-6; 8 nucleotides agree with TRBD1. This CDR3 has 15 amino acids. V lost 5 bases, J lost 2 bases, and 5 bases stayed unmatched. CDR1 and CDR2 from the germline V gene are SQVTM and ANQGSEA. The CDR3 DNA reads TGCAGCGTTTCGGACAGGGCAGCTGGGGCCAACGTCCTGACTTTC. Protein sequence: CSVSDRAAGANVLTF. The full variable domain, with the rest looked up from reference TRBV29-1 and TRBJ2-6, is SAVISQKPSRDICQRGTSLTIQCQVDSQVTMMFWYRQQPGQSLTLIATANQGSEATYESGFVIDKFPISRPNLTFSTLTVSNMSPEDSSIYLCSVSDRAAGANVLTFGAGSRLTVL.

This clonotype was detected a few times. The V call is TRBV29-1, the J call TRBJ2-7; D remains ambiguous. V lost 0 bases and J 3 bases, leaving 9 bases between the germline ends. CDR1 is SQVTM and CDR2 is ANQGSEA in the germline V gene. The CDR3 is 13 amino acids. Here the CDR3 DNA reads TGCAGCGTTGAAGATCAAGGCAACTACGAGCAGTACTTC. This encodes CSVEDQGNYEQYF.

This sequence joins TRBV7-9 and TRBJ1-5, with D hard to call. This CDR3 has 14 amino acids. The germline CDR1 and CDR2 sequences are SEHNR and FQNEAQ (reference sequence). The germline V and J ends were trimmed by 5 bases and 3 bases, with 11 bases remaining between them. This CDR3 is CASSHDWVNQPQHF. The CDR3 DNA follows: TGTGCCAGCAGCCACGACTGGGTCAATCAGCCCCAGCATTTT.

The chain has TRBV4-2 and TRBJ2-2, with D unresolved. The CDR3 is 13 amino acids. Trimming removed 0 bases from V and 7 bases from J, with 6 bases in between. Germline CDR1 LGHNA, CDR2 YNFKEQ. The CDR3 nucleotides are TGTGCCAGCAGCCAAGATCAAATCGGGGAGCTGTTTTTT. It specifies CASSQDQIGELFF.

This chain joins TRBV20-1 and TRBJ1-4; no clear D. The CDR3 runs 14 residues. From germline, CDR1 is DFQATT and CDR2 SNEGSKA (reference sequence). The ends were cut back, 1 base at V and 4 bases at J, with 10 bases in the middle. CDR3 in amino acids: CSARGTDYNEKLFF. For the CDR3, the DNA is TGCAGTGCTAGAGGGACCGACTATAATGAAAAACTGTTTTTT.

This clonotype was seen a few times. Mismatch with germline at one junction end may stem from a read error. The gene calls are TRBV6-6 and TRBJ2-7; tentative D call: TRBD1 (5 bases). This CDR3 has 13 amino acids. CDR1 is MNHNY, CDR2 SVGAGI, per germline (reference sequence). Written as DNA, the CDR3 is TGTGCCAGCAGTCCAGGGTCCTCCTCCGAGCAGTACTTC. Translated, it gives CASSPGSSSEQYF.